What follows describes a single TCR delta chain. Which antigen it targets is not known. With only one base between it and a far larger clone, this is likely a read error. The library was generated by PCR. Instrument on record: Illumina MiSeq. TCRdb reanalyzed the public reads with the CATT caller, and identical DNA sequences were merged afterwards. Here the sample has 700 to 750 delta-chain clones; more than 6.5% occur a single time. Roughly 87% of the sample is in the top ten clones. Counted from cysteine to phenylalanine, this CDR3 has 19 amino acids. The sequence is cut down to CDR3 DNA, 57 bases in frame from base 1. The germline V gene gives CDR1 as TSWWSYY and CDR2 as QGS. Trimming removed 5 bases from V and 0 bases from J; the gene matches leave 17 bases unexplained. The entry originates in a study of human gamma delta and Vdelta1 T cells (dated by TCRdb to the late 2010s). Background on the whole study: The study examined Delta One T cells, which are Vd1+ gamma-delta T cells, as cytotoxic effectors against acute myeloid leukemia.

The sequence joins TRDV1 to TRDJ1, with 8 bases aligning to TRDD3. The receptor's source is a human donor in good health. The material sequenced was differentiated CD27- Vdelta1 gamma-delta T cells from blood. The CDR3 region has the sequence CALGRSIPYWGVYTDKLIF. Here is the DNA: TGTGCTCTTGGGCGTTCTATTCCTTACTGGGGGGTATACACCGATAAACTCATCTTT.